Listed below are T cell receptor beta chains from one sample, sequenced in a study of T cells in Graves' hyperthyroidism and ophthalmopathy. Each CDR3 protein is one row after TCRdb ran MiXCR on the multiplex PCR reads. The repertoire holds 800,000 or so distinct CDR3 sequences, with around 38% as singletons. Material: blood. The receptors come from a man between 18 and 29 years old with Graves' hyperthyroidism. The CDR3 runs from the conserved cysteine through the conserved F or W. The order of the fields is V gene, D gene, clone size, J gene, CDR3 protein, CDR3 DNA. A D gene is named only where the DNA matches it firmly. Not every row has a clone size; where given, it reads once, few, many or a size class.

v_gene: TRBV10-3
d_gene: TRBD2
abundance: NA
j_gene: TRBJ2-7
CDR3aa: CATGRKSRYEQYF
CDR3nt: TGTGCCACCGGGAGGAAAAGCCGCTACGAGCAGTACTTC

v_gene: TRBV10-3
d_gene: NA
abundance: many
j_gene: TRBJ1-1
CDR3aa: CASHRENTEAFF
CDR3nt: TGTGCCTCGCACAGGGAGAACACTGAAGCTTTCTTT

v_gene: TRBV19
d_gene: NA
abundance: many
j_gene: TRBJ1-3
CDR3aa: CASSWDSGNTIYF
CDR3nt: TGTGCCAGTAGTTGGGACTCTGGAAACACCATATATTTT

v_gene: TRBV5-6
d_gene: TRBD2
abundance: NA
j_gene: TRBJ2-5
CDR3aa: CASSNSGGTQETQYF
CDR3nt: TGTGCCAGCAGCAATTCGGGGGGGACCCAAGAGACCCAGTACTTC

v_gene: TRBV12-3/TRBV12-4
d_gene: NA
abundance: few
j_gene: TRBJ1-5
CDR3aa: CASRARNQPQHF
CDR3nt: TGTGCCAGCAGGGCCCGGAATCAGCCCCAGCATTTT

v_gene: TRBV12-3/TRBV12-4
d_gene: NA
abundance: few
j_gene: TRBJ2-7
CDR3aa: CASSLNVGGSHEQYF
CDR3nt: TGTGCCAGCAGTTTGAACGTCGGTGGGAGCCACGAGCAGTACTTC

v_gene: TRBV7-9
d_gene: NA
abundance: NA
j_gene: TRBJ2-3
CDR3aa: CASRDSGREKTQYF
CDR3nt: TGTGCCAGCAGGGATAGTGGGCGGGAAAAAACGCAGTATTTT

v_gene: TRBV9
d_gene: NA
abundance: many
j_gene: TRBJ1-3
CDR3aa: CASMGGVSGNTIYF
CDR3nt: TGTGCCAGCATGGGAGGGGTCTCTGGAAACACCATATATTTT

v_gene: TRBV15
d_gene: NA
abundance: NA
j_gene: TRBJ1-1
CDR3aa: CATSSEGLMNTEAFF
CDR3nt: TGTGCCACCAGCAGTGAGGGACTCATGAACACTGAAGCTTTCTTT

v_gene: TRBV7-8
d_gene: TRBD1
abundance: NA
j_gene: TRBJ2-7
CDR3aa: CASGDRQGISYEQYF
CDR3nt: TGTGCCAGCGGCGACAGACAGGGGATTTCCTACGAGCAGTACTTC

v_gene: TRBV2
d_gene: NA
abundance: NA
j_gene: TRBJ2-2
CDR3aa: CASILGRGLNTGELFF
CDR3nt: TGTGCCAGCATCCTTGGGCGGGGGCTCAACACCGGGGAGCTGTTTTTT

v_gene: TRBV6-5
d_gene: TRBD1
abundance: NA
j_gene: TRBJ1-2
CDR3aa: CASSSSGTGGPSGYGYTF
CDR3nt: TGTGCCAGCAGTTCCTCCGGGACAGGGGGCCCCTCGGGCTATGGCTACACCTTC

v_gene: TRBV2
d_gene: TRBD1
abundance: NA
j_gene: TRBJ2-7
CDR3aa: CASSITGQLLAYEQYF
CDR3nt: TGTGCCAGCAGTATTACGGGACAGCTCCTGGCCTACGAGCAGTACTTC

v_gene: TRBV7-9
d_gene: TRBD1
abundance: NA
j_gene: TRBJ2-7
CDR3aa: CASSPRDRHEQYF
CDR3nt: TGTGCCAGCAGCCCCCGGGACAGACACGAGCAGTACTTC

v_gene: TRBV4-3
d_gene: NA
abundance: few
j_gene: TRBJ1-1
CDR3aa: CASSRTWVGPNTEAFF
CDR3nt: TGCGCCAGCAGCCGGACGTGGGTGGGGCCGAACACTGAAGCTTTCTTT

v_gene: TRBV6-6
d_gene: NA
abundance: few
j_gene: TRBJ1-2
CDR3aa: CACSAGRPNSNYGYTF
CDR3nt: TGTGCCTGCTCCGCCGGCCGGCCGAACTCAAACTATGGCTACACCTTC

v_gene: TRBV7-2
d_gene: NA
abundance: once
j_gene: TRBJ2-5
CDR3aa: CASSLEETVDQETQYF
CDR3nt: TGCGCCAGCAGCTTGGAAGAGACCGTTGACCAAGAGACCCAGTACTTC

v_gene: TRBV7-9
d_gene: TRBD1
abundance: NA
j_gene: TRBJ2-7
CDR3aa: CASGLEGQVDGEQYF
CDR3nt: TGTGCCAGCGGCTTAGAAGGACAGGTGGACGGCGAGCAGTACTTC

v_gene: TRBV10-3
d_gene: NA
abundance: many
j_gene: TRBJ2-7
CDR3aa: CAIGRPYYEQYF
CDR3nt: TGTGCCATCGGTCGGCCTTACTACGAGCAGTACTTC

v_gene: TRBV20-1
d_gene: NA
abundance: NA
j_gene: TRBJ1-1
CDR3aa: CSASTGLRTEAFF
CDR3nt: TGCAGTGCCTCGACAGGTCTTAGGACTGAAGCTTTCTTT

v_gene: TRBV11-2
d_gene: TRBD1
abundance: few
j_gene: TRBJ2-7
CDR3aa: CASTQTQGQGQYF
CDR3nt: TGTGCTAGCACCCAAACCCAAGGACAGGGGCAGTACTTC

v_gene: TRBV5-1
d_gene: TRBD1
abundance: few
j_gene: TRBJ2-7
CDR3aa: CASTPGQGNYEQYF
CDR3nt: TGCGCCAGCACACCGGGACAGGGGAACTACGAGCAGTACTTC

v_gene: TRBV27
d_gene: TRBD1
abundance: NA
j_gene: TRBJ2-7
CDR3aa: CASSTATGAHEQYF
CDR3nt: TGTGCCAGCAGTACTGCGACAGGGGCCCACGAGCAGTACTTC

v_gene: TRBV4-1
d_gene: NA
abundance: NA
j_gene: TRBJ2-7
CDR3aa: CASSQGLSKGLDEQYF
CDR3nt: TGTGCCAGCAGCCAAGGTCTGTCAAAAGGTTTAGACGAGCAGTACTTC

v_gene: TRBV7-8
d_gene: TRBD1
abundance: few
j_gene: TRBJ2-5
CDR3aa: CASRPLFGTGGGQETQYF
CDR3nt: TGTGCCAGCAGACCGCTATTCGGGACAGGGGGAGGACAAGAGACCCAGTACTTC

v_gene: TRBV5-4
d_gene: TRBD1
abundance: few
j_gene: TRBJ1-6
CDR3aa: CASSLDRVESPLHF
CDR3nt: TGTGCCAGCAGCCTCGACAGGGTGGAATCACCCCTCCACTTT

v_gene: TRBV7-2
d_gene: NA
abundance: once
j_gene: TRBJ2-2
CDR3aa: CASSSVAGAVELFF
CDR3nt: TGTGCCAGCAGCTCAGTCGCGGGGGCCGTCGAGCTGTTTTTC

v_gene: TRBV7-2
d_gene: NA
abundance: NA
j_gene: TRBJ1-1
CDR3aa: CASKEETEAFF
CDR3nt: TGTGCCAGCAAGGAGGAGACTGAAGCTTTCTTT

v_gene: TRBV2
d_gene: TRBD1
abundance: NA
j_gene: TRBJ1-1
CDR3aa: CASGKVPNRGPTEAFF
CDR3nt: TGTGCCAGCGGCAAGGTCCCCAACAGGGGACCCACTGAAGCTTTCTTT

v_gene: TRBV20-1
d_gene: NA
abundance: few
j_gene: TRBJ2-2
CDR3aa: CSAREENTGELFF
CDR3nt: TGCAGTGCTAGGGAGGAGAACACCGGGGAGCTGTTTTTT

v_gene: TRBV7-8
d_gene: NA
abundance: few
j_gene: TRBJ2-7
CDR3aa: CVSSWDSQYEQYF
CDR3nt: TGTGTCAGCAGCTGGGACTCCCAGTACGAGCAGTACTTC

v_gene: TRBV5-1
d_gene: NA
abundance: few
j_gene: TRBJ1-4
CDR3aa: CASSSHLDGEKLFF
CDR3nt: TGCGCCAGCAGTTCTCACCTAGACGGTGAAAAACTGTTTTTT

v_gene: TRBV5-1
d_gene: NA
abundance: few
j_gene: TRBJ2-7
CDR3aa: CASSLSHNPYEQYF
CDR3nt: TGCGCCAGCAGCTTGTCCCACAACCCCTACGAGCAGTACTTC

v_gene: TRBV7-7
d_gene: TRBD2
abundance: NA
j_gene: TRBJ2-5
CDR3aa: CASSLAGLGEETQYF
CDR3nt: TGTGCTAGCAGCTTAGCGGGACTAGGAGAAGAGACCCAGTACTTC

v_gene: TRBV10-1
d_gene: NA
abundance: once
j_gene: TRBJ2-7
CDR3aa: CASSFRDSPFYEQYF
CDR3nt: TGCGCCAGCAGTTTTAGAGACTCACCGTTTTACGAGCAGTACTTC

v_gene: TRBV6-5
d_gene: NA
abundance: NA
j_gene: TRBJ1-2
CDR3aa: CASSYVGAHGYTF
CDR3nt: TGTGCCAGCAGTTACGTCGGGGCCCATGGCTACACCTTC

v_gene: TRBV7-9
d_gene: TRBD1
abundance: NA
j_gene: TRBJ2-5
CDR3aa: CASSWDRGQETQYF
CDR3nt: TGTGCCAGCAGCTGGGACAGAGGTCAAGAGACCCAGTACTTC

v_gene: TRBV4-3
d_gene: TRBD1
abundance: few
j_gene: TRBJ1-4
CDR3aa: CASSQGDREREKLFF
CDR3nt: TGCGCCAGCAGCCAGGGTGACAGGGAACGGGAAAAACTGTTTTTT

v_gene: TRBV15
d_gene: NA
abundance: NA
j_gene: TRBJ1-2
CDR3aa: CATSRAGYTF
CDR3nt: TGTGCCACCAGCAGGGCTGGCTACACCTTC

v_gene: TRBV4-2
d_gene: NA
abundance: few
j_gene: TRBJ1-5
CDR3aa: CASSQDDQQGTQPQHF
CDR3nt: TGTGCCAGCAGCCAAGATGATCAACAGGGTACACAGCCCCAGCATTTT

v_gene: TRBV12-3/TRBV12-4
d_gene: NA
abundance: NA
j_gene: TRBJ1-5
CDR3aa: CASSEKRGSYQPQHF
CDR3nt: TGTGCCAGCAGTGAGAAGAGAGGGAGCTATCAGCCCCAGCATTTT

v_gene: TRBV25-1
d_gene: NA
abundance: many
j_gene: TRBJ1-2
CDR3aa: CATNTDFNYGYTF
CDR3nt: TGTGCCACCAACACCGACTTTAACTATGGCTACACCTTC

v_gene: TRBV9
d_gene: TRBD1
abundance: few
j_gene: TRBJ2-7
CDR3aa: CASSAGTGGSEQYF
CDR3nt: TGTGCCAGCAGCGCCGGGACAGGGGGGTCCGAGCAGTACTTC

v_gene: TRBV10-2
d_gene: NA
abundance: many
j_gene: TRBJ1-5
CDR3aa: CASSESRGQPQHF
CDR3nt: TGCGCCAGCAGTGAGTCTAGGGGGCAGCCCCAGCATTTT

v_gene: TRBV2
d_gene: NA
abundance: many
j_gene: TRBJ1-6
CDR3aa: CASMPGYGSPLHF
CDR3nt: TGTGCCAGCATGCCTGGGTATGGTTCACCCCTCCACTTT

v_gene: TRBV11-1
d_gene: NA
abundance: NA
j_gene: TRBJ2-5
CDR3aa: CASSQYQGIQETQYF
CDR3nt: TGTGCCAGCAGCCAATACCAAGGGATCCAAGAGACCCAGTACTTC

v_gene: TRBV11-3
d_gene: NA
abundance: NA
j_gene: TRBJ2-5
CDR3aa: CASSLVGQPQETQYF
CDR3nt: TGTGCCAGCAGCTTAGTTGGACAACCCCAAGAGACCCAGTACTTC